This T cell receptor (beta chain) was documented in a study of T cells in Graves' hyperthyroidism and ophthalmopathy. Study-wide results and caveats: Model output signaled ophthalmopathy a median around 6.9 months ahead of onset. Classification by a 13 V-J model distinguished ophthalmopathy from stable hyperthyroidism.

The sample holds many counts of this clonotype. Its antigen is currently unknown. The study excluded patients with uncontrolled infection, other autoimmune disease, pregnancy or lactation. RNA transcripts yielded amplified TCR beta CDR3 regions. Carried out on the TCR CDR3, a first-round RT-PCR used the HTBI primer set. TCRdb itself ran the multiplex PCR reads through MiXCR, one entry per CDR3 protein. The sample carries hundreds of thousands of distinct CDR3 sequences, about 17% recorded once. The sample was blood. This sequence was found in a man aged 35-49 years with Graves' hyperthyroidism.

The CDR3 region is CSARDRQVDAPQHF. CDR3 sequence (DNA): TGCAGTGCTAGAGATCGGCAGGTAGATGCGCCCCAGCATTTT. The chain uses TRBV20-1 and TRBJ1-5, with D hard to call. The germline gives CDR1 DFQATT, CDR2 SNEGSKA (reference sequence). The CDR3 extends over 14 amino acids. V lost 0 bases to trimming and J lost 9 bases, with 15 bases between them.